This paragraph covers one TCR beta chain sequence. Its target is unknown. Through a sample-barcoded 5' primer and a J-beta primer mix, a second PCR was run for roughly 6 to 11 cycles. TCRdb reprocessed the 5' RACE reads via MiXCR and lists one record per CDR3 protein. The table shows 1.4 million or so distinct CDR3 sequences, with approximately 39% occurring only once. These data belong to a study of blood T cells in healthy people across ages. Study observations and caveats: A strong correlation between TCR beta diversity and naive T cell percentage was seen.

The authors drew approximately 9 milliliters of peripheral blood from each donor. The sequenced material came from blood. The TCR comes from a woman under 30 in good health.

CDR3 loop: CSARVDRGPPYNSPLHF. CDR3 nucleotides: TGCAGTGCTAGAGTGGACAGGGGCCCCCCCTATAATTCACCCCTCCACTTT. The chain has TRBV20-1 and TRBJ1-6, with TRBD1 matching 9 bases. V gave up 1 base and J gave up 2 bases; unmatched junction bases: 6. Per germline, CDR1 DFQATT and CDR2 SNEGSKA (reference sequence). The CDR3 extends over 17 amino acids.